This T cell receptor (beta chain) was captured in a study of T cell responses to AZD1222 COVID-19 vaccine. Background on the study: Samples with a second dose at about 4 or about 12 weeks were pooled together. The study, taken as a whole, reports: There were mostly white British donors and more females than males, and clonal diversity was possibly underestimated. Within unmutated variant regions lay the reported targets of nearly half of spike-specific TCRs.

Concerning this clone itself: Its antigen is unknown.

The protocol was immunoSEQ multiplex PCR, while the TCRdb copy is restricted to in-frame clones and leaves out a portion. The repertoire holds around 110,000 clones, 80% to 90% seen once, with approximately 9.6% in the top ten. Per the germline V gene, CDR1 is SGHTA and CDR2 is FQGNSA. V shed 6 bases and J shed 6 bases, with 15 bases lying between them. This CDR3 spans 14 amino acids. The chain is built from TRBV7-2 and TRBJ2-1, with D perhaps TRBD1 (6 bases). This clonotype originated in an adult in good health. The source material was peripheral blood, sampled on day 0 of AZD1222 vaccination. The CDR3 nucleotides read TGTGCCAGCAGACCGTTACGAGGGGGCAATGAGCAGTTCTTC. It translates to CASRPLRGGNEQFF.